The 13 T cell receptor beta chains listed next were all sequenced from one sample in a study of cytomegalovirus exposure and HLA in healthy donors. Primers: 60 Vbeta forward and 13 Jbeta reverse. Repertoires were generated with immunoSEQ multiplex PCR, while TCRdb's copy carries only in-frame clones and drops some. This sample has about 160,000 clones, with around three quarters found just once. The sample was PBMCs. The source is a man in his forties in good health and CMV-seropositive.

The rearrangement uses TRBV27 and TRBJ2-1; TRBD2 is a possible D gene (6 bases). This CDR3 has 14 amino acids. Looked up from germline, CDR1 is MNHEY and CDR2 is SMNVEV (reference sequence). V was pared by 2 bases and J by 7 bases, with 12 bases between. The CDR3 DNA reads TGTGCCAGCAGTTTAGGAGGGCCGTTGAATGAGCAGTTCTTC. Protein product: CASSLGGPLNEQFF.

This clone was seen once. This rearrangement joins TRBV7-3 to TRBJ2-3; 11 bases fit TRBD2. The CDR3 is made up of 16 amino acids. Germline values: CDR1 SGHTA, CDR2 FQGTGA. The V segment lost 6 bases and the J segment 2 bases; nucleotides outside the gene matches: 7. CDR3 DNA sequence: TGTGCCAGCAGTACCGGGACTAGCGGAGACACAGATACGCAGTATTTT. Protein sequence: CASSTGTSGDTDTQYF.

This clone was found a few times. The genes are TRBV19 and TRBJ2-3; D possibly corresponds to TRBD2 (6 bases). The V gene lost 7 bases and the J gene lost 2 bases, with 13 bases spanning the gap. Germline CDR1 and CDR2: LNHDA and SQIVND (reference sequence). The CDR3 covers 14 residues. Here the CDR3 reads CASTGVGFTDTQYF. CDR3 nucleotide sequence: TGTGCCAGTACGGGAGTGGGTTTCACAGATACGCAGTATTTT.

The CDR3 DNA is TGTGCCAGCAGCACCGCGACTAGCCGAAGCACAGATACGCAGTATTTT. This sequence encodes CASSTATSRSTDTQYF. V is TRBV5-6 and J is TRBJ2-3; 7 nucleotides match TRBD2. With 4 bases clipped from V and 0 bases from J, the junction kept 8 bases outside the gene matches. The CDR3 has 16 amino acids. Looked up from germline, CDR1 is SGHDT and CDR2 is YYEEEE.

Here the CDR3 DNA reads TGTGCCAGTACTCTTACCGAGGGGGGGGACAATGAGCAGTTCTTC. This encodes CASTLTEGGDNEQFF. V gene TRBV19 combines with J gene TRBJ2-1; the D gene is possibly TRBD2 (7 bases). V lost 7 bases, J lost 5 bases, and 18 bases lay in between. Germline loops: CDR1 LNHDA, CDR2 SQIVND (reference sequence). This CDR3 contains 15 residues. Full variable domain (missing parts from reference TRBV19 and TRBJ2-1): DGGITQSPKYLFRKEGQNVTLSCEQNLNHDAMYWYRQDPGQGLRLIYYSQIVNDFQKGDIAEGYSVSREKKESFPLTVTSAQKNPTAFYLCASTLTEGGDNEQFFGPGTRLTVL.

The chain has TRBV7-9 and TRBJ2-1; D possibly corresponds to TRBD2 (6 bases). The CDR3 extends over 12 amino acids. V lost 1 base to trimming and J lost 13 bases, with 11 bases between them. Germline CDR1 reads SEHNR; CDR2 reads FQNEAQ (reference sequence). CDR3 loop: CASSLEGEEQFF. The CDR3 DNA reads as TGTGCCAGCAGCTTAGAAGGGGAGGAACAGTTCTTC. Full variable domain (outside the CDR3, taken from reference TRBV7-9 and TRBJ2-1): DTGVSQNPRHKITKRGQNVTFRCDPISEHNRLYWYRQTLGQGPEFLTYFQNEAQLEKSRLLSDRFSAERPKGSFSTLEIQRTEQGDSAMYLCASSLEGEEQFFGPGTRLTVL.

The J gene is TRBJ2-3, the V gene TRBV29-1; D is possibly TRBD2 (5 bases). Germline CDR1 is SQVTM and CDR2 is ANQGSEA. V dropped 1 base and J dropped 0 bases, with 11 bases sitting between them. The CDR3 has 15 amino acids. The CDR3 sequence: CSVEGGIGSTDTQYF. CDR3 DNA sequence: TGCAGCGTTGAAGGAGGGATCGGGAGCACAGATACGCAGTATTTT.

The CDR3, as DNA: TGTGCCAGCAGTGAACATTGGGGCAGGGTCTCCTACGAGCAGTACTTC. Protein: CASSEHWGRVSYEQYF. The chain couples TRBV2 to TRBJ2-7; TRBD1 is a possible D gene (5 bases). The CDR3 sequence is 16 residues long. The germline V gene has CDR1 SNHLY and CDR2 FYNNEI. V was clipped by 2 bases and J by 0 bases, with 14 bases between them.

There are a few counts of this clone. In DNA, the CDR3 is TGTGCCAGCAGGGGGGGGAGCTCTGGGGCCAACGTCCTGACTTTC. The encoded protein is CASRGGSSGANVLTF. The gene calls are TRBV7-9 and TRBJ2-6; 7 positions agree with TRBD2. Germline V CDR1 and CDR2: SEHNR, FQNEAQ (reference sequence). V gave up 6 bases and J gave up 0 bases; unmatched junction bases: 2. There are 15 residues in the CDR3.

The CDR3 loop reads CASSLTGGDEQYF. Written as DNA, the CDR3 is TGTGCCAGCAGCTTGACAGGGGGGGACGAGCAGTACTTC. The rearrangement joins TRBV5-4 to TRBJ2-7; TRBD1 might be the D (8 bases). Looked up from germline, CDR1 is SGHNT and CDR2 is YYREEE (reference sequence). V lost 1 base to trimming and J lost 5 bases, with 10 bases between them. The CDR3 runs 13 residues.

The genes are TRBV27 and TRBJ2-5, with a weak D call TRBD2 (6 bases). V lost 6 bases to trimming and J lost 2 bases, with 16 bases between them. The CDR3 runs to 15 residues. Per the germline V gene, CDR1 is MNHEY and CDR2 is SMNVEV (reference sequence). The CDR3 DNA is TGTGCCAGCAGCTCCCCGGGACTGGGGCAAGAGACCCAGTACTTC. Residues: CASSSPGLGQETQYF.

Only one count was recorded for this clone. The chain employs TRBV6-1 and TRBJ1-2; D may be TRBD1 (6 bases). The CDR3 is 14 residues long. V was trimmed by 8 bases and J by 2 bases, leaving 15 bases between them. Looked up from germline, CDR1 is MNHNS and CDR2 is SASEGT. In DNA, the CDR3 is TGTGCCAGCCGACGGACAGCTGAGAACTATGGCTACACCTTC. Its translation: CASRRTAENYGYTF.

The chain joins TRBV6-6 to TRBJ2-1; possible D gene TRBD2, 5 bases. Germline CDR1 reads MNHNY; CDR2 reads SVGAGI (reference sequence). This CDR3 comprises 12 residues. V shed 6 bases and J shed 5 bases, with 8 bases lying between them. The CDR3 coding sequence is TGTGCCAGCAGCCCCGGGGACAATGAGCAGTTCTTC. Protein sequence: CASSPGDNEQFF.